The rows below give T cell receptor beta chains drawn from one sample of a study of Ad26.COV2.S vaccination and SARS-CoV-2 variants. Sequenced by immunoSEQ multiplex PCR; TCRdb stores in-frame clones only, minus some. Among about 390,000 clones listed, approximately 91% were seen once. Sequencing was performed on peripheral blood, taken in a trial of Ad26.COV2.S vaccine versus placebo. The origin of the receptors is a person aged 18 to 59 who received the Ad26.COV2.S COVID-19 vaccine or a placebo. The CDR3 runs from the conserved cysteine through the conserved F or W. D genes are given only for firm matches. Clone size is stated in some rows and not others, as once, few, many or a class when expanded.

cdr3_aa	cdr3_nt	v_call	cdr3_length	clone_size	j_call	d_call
CASRLKEQGPGANVLTF	TGTGCCAGCAGACTAAAGGAACAGGGTCCTGGGGCCAACGTCCTGACTTTC	TRBV2	17	once	TRBJ2-6	-
CASSHTTFNEQFF	TGCGCCAGCAGCCATACCACGTTCAATGAGCAGTTCTTC	TRBV5-1	13	-	TRBJ2-1	-
CASKRGGSYYEQYF	TGTGCCAGCAAAAGGGGTGGGTCATACTACGAGCAGTACTTC	TRBV7-2	14	-	TRBJ2-7	-
CASSQNLSPANYGYTF	TGTGCCAGCAGCCAAAACCTCTCACCCGCGAACTATGGCTACACCTTC	TRBV3-1/TRBV3-2	16	-	TRBJ1-2	-
CASSQSGGEAFF	TGTGCCAGCAGCCAAAGTGGGGGCGAAGCTTTCTTT	TRBV3-1/TRBV3-2	12	-	TRBJ1-1	-
CASSPGRLKNTEAFF	TGTGCCAGTTCACCGGGACGCCTAAAGAACACTGAAGCTTTCTTT	TRBV19	15	-	TRBJ1-1	-
CAIRTTGEAFF	TGTGCCATCAGGACTACAGGGGAAGCTTTCTTT	TRBV10-3	11	-	TRBJ1-1	-
CASSEGRTGINQPQHF	TGTGCCAGCAGTGAAGGTAGGACAGGGATTAATCAGCCCCAGCATTTT	TRBV2	16	-	TRBJ1-5	TRBD1
CATGTDTQYF	TGTGCGACTGGCACAGATACGCAGTATTTT	TRBV21-1	10	-	TRBJ2-3	-
CASSLSSNMRNTIYF	TGCGCCAGCAGCCTCTCCAGCAACATGCGAAACACCATATATTTT	TRBV4-1	15	-	TRBJ1-3	-
CASKGGANTGELFF	TGCGCCAGCAAGGGGGGCGCGAACACCGGGGAGCTGTTTTTT	TRBV5-1	14	-	TRBJ2-2	-
CAISEQGPGLNTEAFF	TGTGCCATCAGTGAACAGGGCCCCGGCTTGAACACTGAAGCTTTCTTT	TRBV10-3	16	-	TRBJ1-1	-
CASSPQDKNEQFF	TGTGCCAGCTCACCTCAGGACAAAAATGAGCAGTTCTTC	TRBV18	13	-	TRBJ2-1	-
CASSSTWGVSTEAFF	TGTGCCAGCAGCTCGACCTGGGGGGTTAGCACTGAAGCTTTCTTT	TRBV7-2	15	-	TRBJ1-1	-
CASSIGGELNIQYF	TGTGCCAGTAGTATTGGAGGGGAACTTAACATTCAGTACTTC	TRBV19	14	-	TRBJ2-4	-
CASSLGQGGGYTF	TGTGCCAGTAGCCTAGGACAGGGCGGTGGCTACACCTTC	TRBV19	13	few	TRBJ1-2	TRBD1
CASKIEGNEKLFF	TGTGCCAGTAAGATTGAGGGGAATGAAAAACTGTTTTTT	TRBV19	13	-	TRBJ1-4	-
CASSSGSYEQYF	TGTGCCAGCAGTTCGGGGTCCTACGAGCAGTACTTC	TRBV12-3/TRBV12-4	12	-	TRBJ2-7	-
CASKTEGMGARETQYF	TGTGCCAGCAAGACAGAGGGCATGGGGGCGCGGGAGACCCAGTACTTC	TRBV7-9	16	-	TRBJ2-5	-
CASSVALEGETQYF	TGTGCCAGCAGCGTAGCTTTGGAAGGAGAGACCCAGTACTTC	TRBV9	14	-	TRBJ2-5	-
CASSFPIGTEAFF	TGTGCCAGCAGCTTCCCGATCGGCACTGAAGCTTTCTTT	TRBV5-6	13	-	TRBJ1-1	-
CASRVNQPQHF	TGTGCCAGCAGAGTTAATCAGCCCCAGCATTTT	TRBV2	11	-	TRBJ1-5	-
CASSHLTGGLNEQFF	TGTGCCAGCAGCCATCTCACGGGGGGGCTCAATGAGCAGTTCTTC	TRBV11-1	15	-	TRBJ2-1	TRBD2
CASSQGGGGRGQPQHF	TGTGCCAGCAGCCAAGGCGGAGGGGGCAGGGGGCAGCCCCAGCATTTT	TRBV3-1/TRBV3-2	16	-	TRBJ1-5	TRBD1
CASSFVPGNSPLHF	TGCGCCAGCAGCTTTGTCCCGGGGAATTCACCCCTCCACTTT	TRBV5-1	14	-	TRBJ1-6	-
CASSYTSGTPGIEAFF	TGCGCCAGCAGCTACACTTCCGGGACTCCGGGGATTGAAGCTTTCTTT	TRBV5-1	16	-	TRBJ1-1	-
CASSFVQQPQHF	TGTGCCAGTAGTTTCGTTCAACAGCCCCAGCATTTT	TRBV19	12	few	TRBJ1-5	-
CASSDGDRYSGANVLTF	TGTGCCAGCAGCGATGGGGACAGGTACTCTGGGGCCAACGTCCTGACTTTC	TRBV7-6	17	-	TRBJ2-6	TRBD1
CASSSSRDLYNEQFF	TGCGCCAGCAGCTCGTCTCGAGATCTCTACAATGAGCAGTTCTTC	TRBV5-1	15	-	TRBJ2-1	-
CASSPRMVIYTEAFF	TGTGCCAGCAGCCCTCGTATGGTTATTTACACTGAAGCTTTCTTT	TRBV5-6	15	-	TRBJ1-1	-
CASSWVDSYNEQFF	TGCGCCAGCAGCTGGGTCGACTCCTACAATGAGCAGTTCTTC	TRBV5-1	14	-	TRBJ2-1	-
CASSQGRRQRTEAFF	TGCGCCAGCAGCCAGGGGAGACGGCAACGGACTGAAGCTTTCTTT	TRBV4-1	15	-	TRBJ1-1	-
CASSYTGEEKLFF	TGCGCCAGCAGCTACACAGGGGAGGAAAAACTGTTTTTT	TRBV4-1	13	-	TRBJ1-4	TRBD1
CASSRVGANTGELFF	TGCGCCAGCAGCCGGGTAGGGGCGAACACCGGGGAGCTGTTTTTT	TRBV4-3	15	few	TRBJ2-2	-
CASSFLEEGKRTQYF	TGTGCCAGCAGTTTTCTCGAGGAGGGGAAGAGGACCCAGTACTTC	TRBV27	15	once	TRBJ2-5	-
CASSRQGGGSGANVLTF	TGTGCCAGCAGTAGACAGGGTGGGGGCTCTGGGGCCAACGTCCTGACTTTC	TRBV2	17	-	TRBJ2-6	TRBD1
CASSGNGETQYF	TGTGCCAGCAGTGGAAACGGAGAGACCCAGTACTTC	TRBV2	12	-	TRBJ2-5	-
CASSRTGRTGELFF	TGTGCCAGCAGTCGGACGGGCCGAACCGGGGAGCTGTTTTTT	TRBV6-5	14	-	TRBJ2-2	-
CASSLPGTGIQTQHF	TGTGCCAGCAGCTTACCAGGGACTGGGATCCAGACCCAGCATTTT	TRBV7-9	15	-	TRBJ1-5	-
CASTEVGSTNSPLHF	TGTGCCAGCACCGAGGTCGGGTCTACTAATTCACCCCTCCACTTT	TRBV5-5	15	-	TRBJ1-6	-
CASRGPVVFPYGYTF	TGTGCCAGCAGGGGCCCGGTGGTATTCCCCTATGGCTACACCTTC	TRBV7-2	15	-	TRBJ1-2	-
CASSRSTRTVKGSLGSYTF	TGTGCCAGCAGTAGAAGTACCCGGACAGTCAAAGGCAGTTTAGGGTCCTACACCTTC	TRBV3-1/TRBV3-2	19	-	TRBJ1-2	-
CASRFASGNTIYF	TGTGCCAGCAGGTTCGCATCTGGAAACACCATATATTTT	TRBV7-2	13	-	TRBJ1-3	-
CASSLYYEQYF	TGTGCCAGCAGCTTATATTACGAGCAGTACTTC	TRBV5-4	11	-	TRBJ2-7	-
CASSLLRGMGGTYEQYF	TGTGCCAGCAGCTTATTGCGGGGAATGGGGGGTACCTACGAGCAGTACTTC	TRBV7-6	17	-	TRBJ2-7	-